This TCR beta chain was observed in a study of T cells in Graves' hyperthyroidism and ophthalmopathy. General study points: Ophthalmopathy got predicted by the model a median roughly 6.1 months before its onset.

TCR beta CDR3 region amplification was performed from RNA transcripts. The HTBI primer set drove a first-round RT-PCR of the TCR CDR3. TCRdb re-derived calls from the multiplex PCR reads in MiXCR, one entry per CDR3 protein. The table has 360,000 or so distinct CDR3 sequences, roughly 15% seen once. Exclusion followed for patients with uncontrolled infection, other autoimmune disease, pregnancy or lactation. Based on clinical symptoms, serum thyroxine and TRAb, thyroid ultrasound and orbital computed tomography, diagnoses were reached. The V end lost 5 bases, the J end lost 6 bases, and 20 bases lay between the germline ends. The CDR3 runs to 16 residues. In germline, CDR1 is SGHVS, CDR2 FQNEAQ. This clonotype was observed many times. The antigen is unknown.

This clonotype was sampled from an older woman with Graves' ophthalmopathy. The V and J genes are TRBV7-8 and TRBJ1-5; D may be TRBD1 (5 bases). The sequenced sample was blood. The CDR3 DNA reads TGTGCCAGCAGCCTTGGGGCGGGGGTGAAGGGTCAGCCCCAGCATTTT. Protein product: CASSLGAGVKGQPQHF.